This T cell receptor (beta chain) was captured by sequencing in a study of beta chain features in type 1 diabetes listed by TCRdb under 2018. Broadly, across the study: Patients and healthy donors did not differ in mean age, gender distribution, total cell number or subset yield. Regulatory and stem cell-like memory subsets were obtained from only 8 patients and roughly eight healthy donors, while naive and central memory subsets were obtained from all 28 donors. A total of some 100,000,000 sorted cells were examined across all samples, and the number of cells per subset was strongly correlated with RNA yield. In the study, TCRB repertoires of sorted circulating CD4+ T cell subsets from recently diagnosed type 1 diabetes patients were compared with those of matched healthy donors. What the work shows at the level of the full study, not this receptor alone: Because cDNA was sequenced instead of genomic DNA, activated cells with high expression could be over-represented, although the groups did not differ in activation or CD3 levels. PCR may preferentially amplify shorter templates, but because patient and control samples were amplified and corrected together, any resulting skew would affect both groups equally. Naive, central memory and regulatory TCRB repertoires appeared to be more similar among patients than among healthy donors. A moderate but significant shortening of TCRB CDR3 length was observed in type 1 diabetes patients in all four CD4+ subsets. Because the HLA sub-analyses included only small numbers of individuals, any influence of HLA type on TCRB rearrangement was left unresolved. At VDJ recombination sites, type 1 diabetes patients had fewer insertions and more deleted nucleotides, which implies abnormalities in thymic rearrangement.

From each donor, a single peripheral blood sample of about 100 mL on average was drawn into heparinised tubes. A BD FACSAria II was used to sort naive, central memory, regulatory and stem cell-like memory CD4+ T cells with a panel that included CD45RO, CCR7, CD25, CD127, CD95 and CD27. A purity above 95% was achieved for all sorted populations. PBMCs were isolated right away by Lymphoprep density gradient centrifugation and were stained directly, without culture. To minimize batch effects, samples were stained and sorted in pairs, one healthy donor with one patient per experiment. The CDR3 numbers 14 residues from cysteine through phenylalanine. CDR3 DNA is the only sequence kept; it has 42 bases, read in frame from the first base. The germline V gene encodes CDR1 GTSNPN and CDR2 SVGIG (reference sequence). V was cut back by 3 bases and J by 0 bases, leaving a gap of 11 bases between them. To note about this clone: The antigen it recognizes is unknown. Per-nucleotide qualities are absent, and no much larger clonotype sits a single base away.

The entire amount of isolated RNA was reverse transcribed using the High Capacity cDNA Reverse Transcription Kit, so the sequenced TCRB transcripts were expressed ones. Deep immunoSEQ sequencing was applied to naive, central memory and regulatory T cell samples, giving an average of around 3.8 million total reads per sample. Sorted cells were lysed in RLT buffer, and RNA was extracted using DNase-treated RNeasy Micro or Mini kits according to cell number. To prevent cross-contamination, every cell subset was processed on its own, while patient and healthy donor samples were processed together. The immunoSEQ multiplex PCR was used to amplify TCRB sequences from cDNA, yielding 87-bp fragments that span the CDR3 region. Sequencing of the amplicons was performed on the Illumina HiSeq platform. The original pipeline was this. Synthetic template baselines were used to correct PCR bias computationally, reads within Hamming distance 2 were collapsed together, and singletons that could not be merged were discarded. Reads were aligned to IMGT to assign V, D and J genes, CDR3 length, and insertions or deletions at six rearrangement sites. Clonotype counts were normalized to sorted cell number within each subset before computing true diversity and Gini coefficients with the tcR R package. The overlap coefficient, calculated on TCRB nucleotide sequences, was used to measure repertoire sharing. In TCRdb, the immuneACCESS table is reduced to in-frame sequences with V and J assigned. These tables do not hold every clone; where another copy was compared, an unresolved V gene accounts for under half, and the others remain unexplained. V and J calls plus clone size are reproduced from that table; the DNA served to infer D and trimming. The sample yields roughly 150,000 clones; roughly 9% were counted once. The top ten clonotypes cover roughly 0.7% of the sample.

This sequence uses TRBV30 and TRBJ1-2, with the D segment identity uncertain. The sample taken for sequencing was central memory CD4+ T cells from blood. The clonotype originates from a woman aged 30 to 39 with type 1 diabetes. The sequenced DNA: TGTGCCTGGAGAGGATGGAGTACTAACTATGGCTACACCTTC. Protein translation: CAWRGWSTNYGYTF.